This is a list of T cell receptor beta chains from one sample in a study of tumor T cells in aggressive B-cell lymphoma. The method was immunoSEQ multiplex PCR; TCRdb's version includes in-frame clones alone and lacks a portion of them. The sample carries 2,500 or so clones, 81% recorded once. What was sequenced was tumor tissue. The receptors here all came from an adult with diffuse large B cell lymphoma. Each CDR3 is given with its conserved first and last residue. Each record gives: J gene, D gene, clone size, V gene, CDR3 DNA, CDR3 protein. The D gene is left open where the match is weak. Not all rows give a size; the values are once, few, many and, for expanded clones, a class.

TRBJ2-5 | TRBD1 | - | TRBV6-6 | TGTGCCAGCAGAACAGGTCAGGGGGTTAATCAAGAGACCCAGTACTTC | CASRTGQGVNQETQYF
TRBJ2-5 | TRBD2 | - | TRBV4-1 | TGCGCCAGCAGCCTTAGACTAGCGGGGGTAGGAGAGACCCAGTACTTC | CASSLRLAGVGETQYF
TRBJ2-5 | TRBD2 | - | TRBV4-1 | TGCGCCAGCAGCCAAGAAACGGGACTACTAAAAGGGACCCAGTACTTC | CASSQETGLLKGTQYF
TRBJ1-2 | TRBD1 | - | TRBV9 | TGTGCCAGCAGCGAGACAGGGAGTGGCTACACCTTC | CASSETGSGYTF
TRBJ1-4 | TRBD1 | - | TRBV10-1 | TGCGCCAGCAGTGAGGGACAGGGGTGGGAAAAACTGTTTTTT | CASSEGQGWEKLFF
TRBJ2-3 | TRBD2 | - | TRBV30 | TGTGCCTGGATTCTAGCGGGTACTAGCACAGATACGCAGTATTTT | CAWILAGTSTDTQYF
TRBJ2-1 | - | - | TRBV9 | TGTGCCAGCAGCCCACAGGGAAACTCCTACAATGAGCAGTTCTTC | CASSPQGNSYNEQFF
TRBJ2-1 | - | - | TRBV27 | TGTGCCAGCAGTCGCGGGGACCTGCGAAATGAGCAATTCTTC | CASSRGDLRNEQFF
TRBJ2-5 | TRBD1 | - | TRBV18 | TGTGCCAGCTCCCGGGGACAGGCCCCAGAGACCCAGTACTTC | CASSRGQAPETQYF
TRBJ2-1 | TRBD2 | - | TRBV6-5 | TGTGCCACCAGGGGCGGGGGGGCCGCCCAGGGTGAGCAGTTCTTC | CATRGGGAAQGEQFF
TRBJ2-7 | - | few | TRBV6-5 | TGTGCCAGCAGTTACGCACTAGACTCCTACGAGCAGTACTTC | CASSYALDSYEQYF
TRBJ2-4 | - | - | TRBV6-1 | TGTGCCAGCACCCCCGGGACACAAAACATTCAGTACTTC | CASTPGTQNIQYF
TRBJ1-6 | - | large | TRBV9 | TGTGCCAGCAGCGTAGGCGGGGGTCATGATTCACCCCTCCACTTT | CASSVGGGHDSPLHF
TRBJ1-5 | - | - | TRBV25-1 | TGTGCCAGCAGTGTGGGCGGGGGGCGGAATCAGCCCCAGCATTTT | CASSVGGGRNQPQHF
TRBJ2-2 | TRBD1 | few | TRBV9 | TGTGCCAGCAGCCTTAGCCGGGACAGGGGAAACACCGGGGAGCTGTTTTTT | CASSLSRDRGNTGELFF
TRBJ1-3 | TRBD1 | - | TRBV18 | TGTGCCAGCTCACCGGGACAGAGCTCTGGAAACACCATATATTTT | CASSPGQSSGNTIYF
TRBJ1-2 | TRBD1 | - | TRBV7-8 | TGTGCCAGCAGCAATAGACAGGGGAACTATGGCTACACCTTC | CASSNRQGNYGYTF
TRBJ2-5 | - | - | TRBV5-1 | TGCGCCAGCAGCTTGGATGGCAGGGGCCAAGAGACCCAGTACTTC | CASSLDGRGQETQYF